The rows below give T cell receptor beta chains drawn from one sample of a study of shared clonotypes between healthy human individuals. Only in-frame clones appear in the TCRdb table, and some are missing; sequencing was by immunoSEQ multiplex PCR. The sample has 450,000 to 700,000 clones, around 95% seen once. Sequenced input: naive CD8+ T cells sorted from blood. All receptors come from a woman aged 25 to 39 in good health. Both conserved end residues are part of each CDR3. Fields, in order: J gene, clone size, D gene, V gene, CDR3 protein, CDR3 DNA. A D gene is named only where the DNA matches it firmly. The size entry is marked missing in some rows and otherwise reads once, few, many or a size class.

TRBJ2-7	.	.	TRBV5-1	CASSFRAEEQYF	TGCGCCAGCAGCTTCAGGGCAGAAGAGCAGTACTTC
TRBJ2-7	.	.	TRBV28	CASSLRTIYEQYF	TGTGCCAGCAGTTTACGGACGATCTACGAGCAGTACTTC
TRBJ2-7	few	.	TRBV5-1	CASRSATEQYF	TGCGCCAGCAGATCTGCTACCGAGCAGTACTTC
TRBJ2-2	once	.	TRBV5-4	CASSLPTGELFF	TGTGCCAGCAGCTTGCCCACCGGGGAGCTGTTTTTT
TRBJ1-5	.	.	TRBV10-2	CASSDLRQPQHF	TGCGCCAGCAGTGACCTTAGACAGCCCCAGCATTTT
TRBJ2-7	.	TRBD1	TRBV9	CASSAWDRGYEQYF	TGTGCCAGCAGCGCCTGGGACAGGGGTTACGAGCAGTACTTC
TRBJ1-5	.	.	TRBV6-1	CASSEVGALSQPQHF	TGTGCCAGCAGCGAAGTGGGGGCCTTGAGTCAGCCCCAGCATTTT
TRBJ1-1	.	.	TRBV10-1	CASSESRGSTEAFF	TGCGCCAGCAGTGAGTCCCGGGGGAGTACAGAAGCTTTCTTT
TRBJ2-1	.	.	TRBV27	CASSLSYGTYNEQFF	TGTGCCAGCAGTTTATCCTACGGAACCTACAATGAGCAGTTCTTC
TRBJ1-5	once	TRBD1	TRBV6-1	CASSEVQGPLEPQHF	TGTGCCAGCAGTGAAGTACAGGGGCCGTTGGAGCCCCAGCATTTT
TRBJ2-1	.	.	TRBV5-4	CASSLRDSYNEQFF	TGTGCCAGCAGCTTGAGAGATTCCTACAATGAGCAGTTCTTC
TRBJ1-1	.	.	TRBV21-1	CASSKRGTVMNAEAFF	TGTGCCAGCAGCAAAAGGGGGACAGTCATGAACGCTGAAGCTTTCTTT
TRBJ2-7	.	TRBD1	TRBV11-1	CASSLAPRGPESPTYEQYF	TGTGCCAGCAGCTTAGCGCCCAGGGGGCCCGAATCCCCTACCTACGAGCAGTACTTC
TRBJ2-5	few	.	TRBV5-4	CASSLESQETQYF	TGTGCCAGCAGCTTGGAGAGCCAAGAGACCCAGTACTTC
TRBJ2-2	.	TRBD2	TRBV6-5	CASSYSGGRDTGELFF	TGTGCCAGCAGTTACTCGGGCGGGAGGGACACCGGGGAGCTGTTTTTT
TRBJ2-5	once	TRBD1	TRBV28	CASSFSDREEETQYF	TGTGCCAGCAGTTTCTCGGACAGGGAGGAAGAGACCCAGTACTTC
TRBJ2-2	.	TRBD2	TRBV6-6	CASRDPSGSLTGELFF	TGTGCCAGCAGAGACCCTAGCGGGAGCTTAACCGGGGAGCTGTTTTTT
TRBJ2-5	.	TRBD1	TRBV7-9	CASSFGKQGAETQYF	TGTGCCAGCAGCTTTGGTAAACAGGGGGCGGAGACCCAGTACTTC
TRBJ2-2	.	.	TRBV19	CASSIWGSGELFF	TGTGCCAGTAGTATCTGGGGCTCCGGGGAGCTGTTTTTT
TRBJ1-2	.	TRBD1	TRBV13	CASSWGQDYGYTF	TGTGCCAGCAGCTGGGGACAGGATTATGGCTACACCTTC
TRBJ2-3	.	.	TRBV29-1	CSGIYRNTQYF	TGCAGCGGGATATACAGAAATACGCAGTATTTT
TRBJ2-7	.	.	TRBV14	CASSQGPGSYEQYF	TGTGCCAGCAGCCAAGGGCCAGGGTCCTACGAGCAGTACTTC
TRBJ2-2	.	.	TRBV9	CASSVGVDTGELFF	TGTGCCAGCAGCGTAGGAGTCGACACCGGGGAGCTGTTTTTT
TRBJ2-1	.	.	TRBV30	CAWSVTHLYSDEQFF	TGTGCCTGGAGTGTAACTCACCTCTATAGCGATGAGCAGTTCTTC
TRBJ2-7	.	.	TRBV27	CASGDLARSLYEQYF	TGTGCCAGCGGTGACCTAGCCCGGTCTCTCTACGAGCAGTACTTC
TRBJ2-1	.	.	TRBV5-8	CAAEIINEQFF	TGTGCCGCAGAGATAATCAATGAGCAGTTCTTC
TRBJ2-5	.	.	TRBV6-5	CASSYSSGEETQYF	TGTGCCAGCAGTTACTCGTCTGGGGAGGAGACCCAGTACTTC
TRBJ2-2	.	.	TRBV5-1	CASSPDTGELFF	TGCGCCAGCAGCCCTGACACCGGGGAGCTGTTTTTT
TRBJ2-7	.	.	TRBV15	CATSRDTAKSSYEQYF	TGTGCCACCAGCAGAGACACGGCTAAAAGCTCCTACGAGCAGTACTTC
TRBJ1-1	once	.	TRBV30	CAWSVDRMNTEAFF	TGTGCCTGGAGTGTAGACAGGATGAACACTGAAGCTTTCTTT
TRBJ2-1	.	.	TRBV7-9	CASSPLDEQFF	TGTGCCAGCAGCCCCCTGGATGAGCAGTTCTTC
TRBJ2-7	.	.	TRBV27	CASSLHTPQGFYEQYF	TGTGCCAGCAGTTTGCACACGCCACAGGGATTCTACGAGCAGTACTTC
TRBJ2-7	once	TRBD1	TRBV27	CASSPPLYGQGSVGRHTSLYEQYF	TGTGCCAGCAGTCCTCCCCTCTACGGACAGGGGTCCGTCGGAAGACATACTAGCTTATACGAGCAGTACTTC
TRBJ2-3	.	TRBD1	TRBV2	CASSESVQGGTDTQYF	TGTGCCAGCAGTGAAAGCGTCCAGGGGGGCACAGATACGCAGTATTTT
TRBJ2-2	.	TRBD1	TRBV27	CASSFGGTGYTGELFF	TGTGCCAGCAGTTTCGGCGGGACAGGGTACACCGGGGAGCTGTTTTTT
TRBJ1-1	once	.	TRBV7-9	CASSLGQVNTEAFF	TGTGCCAGCAGCTTAGGACAGGTGAACACTGAAGCTTTCTTT
TRBJ1-6	once	.	TRBV27	CASSLSGSYNSPLHF	TGTGCCAGCAGTTTATCCGGCTCCTATAATTCACCCCTCCACTTT
TRBJ2-7	.	TRBD2	TRBV28	CASSFPLAGGTYEQYF	TGTGCCAGCAGTTTTCCCCTAGCGGGAGGTACCTACGAGCAGTACTTC
TRBJ2-7	.	.	TRBV14	CASSDRGESSYEQYF	TGTGCCAGCAGCGACAGAGGGGAGAGTTCCTACGAGCAGTACTTC
TRBJ2-1	.	TRBD2	TRBV4-1	CASSGKELAGVYEQFF	TGCGCCAGCAGCGGGAAGGAATTAGCGGGAGTTTATGAGCAGTTCTTC
TRBJ2-7	.	TRBD2	TRBV11-2	CASSPRGSGSFYEQYF	TGTGCCAGCAGCCCCCGAGGGAGCGGGAGCTTCTACGAGCAGTACTTC